A single sample is the source of the 30 T cell receptor beta chains below, sequenced in a study of blood T cell repertoires in COVID-19. Only in-frame clones appear in the TCRdb table, and some are missing; sequencing was by immunoSEQ multiplex PCR. This table holds around 140,000 clones, roughly 88% found once. The specimen was peripheral blood. The origin of the receptors is a man in his 70s with acute or convalescent COVID-19.

The chain links TRBV7-9 to TRBJ2-5; 7 nucleotides agree with TRBD1. The V and J ends lost 5 bases and 1 base, in that order; junction bases with no gene match: 4. The CDR3 is 14 residues long. Germline V gives CDR1 SEHNR, CDR2 FQNEAQ (reference sequence). For the CDR3, the DNA is TGTGCCAGCAGCCTAGACAGGGCCCAAGAGACCCAGTACTTC. Its protein is CASSLDRAQETQYF.

The chain couples TRBV6-5 to TRBJ2-1; D is unclear. Germline V gene data show CDR1 as MNHEY and CDR2 as SVGAGI. V lost 5 bases and J lost 0, with 8 bases in between. The CDR3 sequence is 14 residues long. The CDR3 DNA is TGTGCCAGCAGTAAGCCGAGCTCCTACAATGAGCAGTTCTTC. Translating gives CASSKPSSYNEQFF.

The genes are TRBV6-4 and TRBJ1-3; 7 bases map to TRBD1. CDR1 and CDR2 from the germline V gene are MRHNA and SNTAGT. V dropped 3 bases and J dropped 3; count of bases not matched to a gene: 5. This CDR3 comprises 15 residues. In nucleotides, the CDR3 is TGTGCCAGCAGTGAACGGGACAGAGTTGGAAACACCATATATTTT. This sequence encodes CASSERDRVGNTIYF.

This chain joins TRBV28 and TRBJ1-5; D is unresolved. Germline lookup yields CDR1 MDHEN and CDR2 SYDVKM. The germline V and J ends were trimmed by 6 bases and 3 bases, with 12 bases remaining between them. The CDR3 totals 14 residues. The CDR3 loop reads CASSLGLSNQPQHF. CDR3 DNA sequence: TGTGCCAGCAGCCTCGGACTCTCCAATCAGCCCCAGCATTTT.

The chain carries TRBV7-2 and TRBJ1-4, with 7 bases aligning to TRBD1. The CDR3 contains 14 residues. V lost 5 bases, J lost 7 bases, and 7 bases stayed unmatched. Germline-derived CDR1 and CDR2 are SGHTA and FQGNSA. CDR3 DNA sequence: TGTGCCAGCAGCCCCGGGCAGGGGGGTGAAAAACTGTTTTTT. Its protein is CASSPGQGGEKLFF.

The gene calls are TRBV7-9 and TRBJ2-4, with D maybe TRBD1 (6 bases). The CDR3 covers 15 residues. CDR1 and CDR2 (germline): SEHNR, FQNEAQ (reference sequence). V lost 5 bases to trimming and J lost 8 bases, with 19 bases between them. The DNA of the CDR3 is TGTGCCAGCAGCCCCCGGCGAGGGGCAGGGGACATTCAGTACTTC. It is translated as CASSPRRGAGDIQYF.

V is TRBV9 and J is TRBJ2-5; D might be TRBD2 (6 bases). Trimming pared 0 bases from V and 7 bases from J, leaving 16 bases between. Germline CDR1 and CDR2: SGDLS and YYNGEE. The CDR3 totals 15 residues. The CDR3 DNA is TGTGCCAGCAGCGTAGATCCGAGCGGGCTGGGGACCCAGTACTTC. Translation: CASSVDPSGLGTQYF.

The chain joins TRBV2 to TRBJ1-1, with D maybe TRBD1 (6 bases). Germline V gene sequence: CDR1 SNHLY, CDR2 FYNNEI. The CDR3 sequence is 15 residues long. Trimming took 1 base from V and 4 from J, leaving 13 bases between them. The CDR3 sequence is CASSEEEQGSTEAFF. The CDR3 DNA sequence: TGTGCCAGCAGTGAAGAGGAACAGGGAAGCACTGAAGCTTTCTTT.

The chain has TRBV12-5 and TRBJ1-3; 7 nucleotides line up with TRBD1. Germline V gives CDR1 LGHNT, CDR2 FRNRAP. CDR3 length: 14 residues. V shed 1 base, J shed 7 bases, and the junction held 4 bases outside the gene matches. CDR3 in DNA: TGTGCTAGTGGTTTGGGACAGGGTGGGAACACCATATATTTT. Translating it yields CASGLGQGGNTIYF.

V gene TRBV29-1 combines with J gene TRBJ2-5; TRBD1 matches 9 bases. V trimming: 6 bases; J trimming: 5 bases; junction bases outside the gene matches: 16. CDR1 is SQVTM, CDR2 ANQGSEA, per germline. The CDR3 loop spans 16 amino acids. CDR3 sequence reads: CSVDLTQGAMGETQYF. The CDR3 DNA sequence: TGCAGCGTCGACCTCACACAGGGGGCAATGGGGGAGACCCAGTACTTC.

This rearrangement joins TRBV11-2 to TRBJ2-1, with D possibly TRBD2 on 5 matching bases. Germline assignment: CDR1 SGHAT and CDR2 FQNNGV. Trimming pared 1 base from V and 0 bases from J, leaving 7 bases between. The CDR3 is 15 amino acids. CDR3 sequence: CASSLARGSYNEQFF. CDR3 sequence (DNA): TGTGCCAGCAGCTTAGCTCGGGGCTCCTACAATGAGCAGTTCTTC.

This chain joins TRBV6-1 and TRBJ2-2, with 10 bases identical to TRBD2. With 6 bases clipped from V and 5 bases from J, the junction kept 6 bases outside the gene matches. Germline V gene lookup returns CDR1 MNHNS and CDR2 SASEGT. CDR3 size: 15 residues. The CDR3 is CASRIAGGRTGELFF. CDR3 sequence (DNA): TGTGCCAGCAGGATAGCGGGAGGCCGAACCGGGGAGCTGTTTTTT.

The chain recombines TRBV11-3 with TRBJ2-5; 8 nucleotides line up with TRBD2. Unmatched junction bases numbered 5, after V lost 1 base and J lost 1 base. CDR1 is SGHNT, CDR2 YENEEA, per germline. The CDR3 is made up of 16 amino acids. The CDR3 loop reads CASSLGVSGAQETQYF. The CDR3 DNA reads as TGTGCCAGCAGCTTAGGGGTTAGCGGGGCCCAAGAGACCCAGTACTTC.

This rearrangement joins TRBV29-1 to TRBJ2-7, with a tentative D call TRBD1 (5 bases). V lost 7 bases to trimming and J lost 2 bases, with 9 bases between them. Germline-derived CDR1 and CDR2 are SQVTM and ANQGSEA. The CDR3 has 11 residues. CDR3 protein: CSGQGTYEQYF. The CDR3 DNA is TGCAGCGGGCAGGGTACCTACGAGCAGTACTTC.

V usage is TRBV5-1 and J usage is TRBJ1-1; 9 bases fit TRBD1. The CDR3 runs 13 residues. Trimming removed 2 bases from V and 7 bases from J; junction bases left unmatched: 3. Germline lookup yields CDR1 SGHRS and CDR2 YFSETQ. CDR3 coding DNA: TGCGCCAGCAGCTTATCGGACAGGGGTGAAGCTTTCTTT. It translates to CASSLSDRGEAFF.

The chain has TRBV7-9 and TRBJ1-3, with 8 bases fitting TRBD1. V dropped 5 bases and J dropped 5; count of bases not matched to a gene: 5. The CDR3 has 14 amino acids. Germline values: CDR1 SEHNR, CDR2 FQNEAQ (reference sequence). CDR3 in amino acids: CASSPRGRRNTIYF. The CDR3 DNA follows: TGTGCCAGCAGCCCCAGGGGGCGAAGAAACACCATATATTTT.

The chain has TRBV2 and TRBJ2-2, with 9 bases fitting TRBD1. Germline assignment: CDR1 SNHLY and CDR2 FYNNEI. After removal of 8 bases from V and 6 bases from J, the junction contained 4 bases not matched to a gene. The CDR3 spans 13 residues. This CDR3 reads CASRRTGAGELFF. The CDR3, as DNA: TGTGCCAGCCGACGGACAGGGGCCGGGGAGCTGTTTTTT.

This clone was counted only a few times. This rearrangement joins TRBV7-9 to TRBJ1-4, with 9 bases fitting TRBD1. With 6 bases clipped from V and 0 bases from J, the junction kept 11 bases outside the gene matches. Germline values: CDR1 SEHNR, CDR2 FQNEAQ (reference sequence). The CDR3 is 18 amino acids. DNA of the CDR3: TGTGCCAGCAGTGAGGACAGGGGAGGGAGAACAACTAATGAAAAACTGTTTTTT. It yields the protein CASSEDRGGRTTNEKLFF.

The V gene is TRBV19, the J gene TRBJ2-3; weak D call: TRBD2 (6 bases). This CDR3 is built from 15 residues. V was trimmed by 7 bases and J by 2 bases, leaving 16 bases between them. Germline V gene sequence: CDR1 LNHDA, CDR2 SQIVND (reference sequence). The CDR3 DNA sequence: TGTGCCAGTAAGAGGACTACCGAATACACAGATACGCAGTATTTT. Translated: CASKRTTEYTDTQYF.

The genes are TRBV28 and TRBJ2-4, with 10 bases aligning to TRBD1. The CDR3 is 18 amino acids. The J segment lost 1 base and the V segment lost 5 bases, leaving 11 bases of the junction unmatched. Germline CDR1 is MDHEN and CDR2 is SYDVKM. The CDR3 loop is CASSPRDRGRWAKNIQYF. DNA of the CDR3: TGTGCCAGCAGTCCCCGGGACAGGGGCCGGTGGGCCAAAAACATTCAGTACTTC.

The chain combines TRBV21-1 with TRBJ2-7; the table's D call of TRBD1 was not tested on the DNA. TRBV21-1 is designated a pseudogene. The CDR3 covers 17 residues. CDR3 in amino acids: CASSKGVPQAGGYEQYF. CDR3 sequence (DNA): TGTGCCAGCAGCAAAGGGGTGCCCCAGGCAGGGGGCTACGAGCAGTACTTC.

The genes are TRBV2 and TRBJ1-5, with D possibly matching TRBD1 (5 bases). CDR3 size: 14 residues. V was cut by 5 bases and J by 7 bases, with 15 bases left in between. Looked up from germline, CDR1 is SNHLY and CDR2 is FYNNEI. CDR3 coding DNA: TGTGCCAGCAGTTCCCAGGGATTACGGCAGCCCCAGCATTTT. Encoded protein: CASSSQGLRQPQHF.

This clone was counted a few times. The V gene is TRBV4-1, the J gene TRBJ2-1; D unclear. Germline V gene sequence: CDR1 MGHRA, CDR2 YSYEKL. V was trimmed by 3 bases and J by 5 bases, leaving 14 bases between them. The CDR3 spans 15 residues. The CDR3 region has the DNA TGCGCCAGCAGCCATCTCCTGGGCAGCCACAATGAGCAGTTCTTC. Translation gives CASSHLLGSHNEQFF.

In its sample, this clone was seen a few times. The chain uses TRBV6-5 and TRBJ1-1, with a weak D call TRBD1 (6 bases). V lost 10 bases and J 2 bases, leaving 14 bases between the germline ends. The CDR3 consists of 13 residues. CDR1 is MNHEY and CDR2 is SVGAGI in the germline V gene. In nucleotides, the CDR3 is TGTGCCATCACAGGGTTCCTCAACACTGAAGCTTTCTTT. Its protein product is CAITGFLNTEAFF.

The chain carries TRBV12-5 and TRBJ2-5; D might be TRBD1 (6 bases). Per the germline V gene, CDR1 is LGHNT and CDR2 is FRNRAP. Trimming took off 1 base at V and 0 bases at J, with 6 bases between the two ends. The CDR3 extends over 14 amino acids. The CDR3 loop reads CASGLGTDQETQYF. CDR3 nucleotide sequence: TGTGCTAGTGGTTTGGGGACAGACCAAGAGACCCAGTACTTC.

The gene calls are TRBV7-2 and TRBJ2-7, with 11 bases aligning to TRBD1. Germline V gives CDR1 SGHTA, CDR2 FQGNSA. J gave up 5 bases and V 5 bases, and 5 bases lay outside the gene matches. The CDR3 spans 14 residues. CDR3 loop: CASSRDRGNHEQYF. The DNA for the CDR3 is TGTGCCAGCAGCCGGGACAGGGGGAACCACGAGCAGTACTTC.

The chain couples TRBV7-2 to TRBJ1-2, with 7 bases aligning to TRBD1. CDR3 size: 15 residues. With V trimmed by 3 bases and J by 5 bases, 9 bases remained unmatched. Germline V gives CDR1 SGHTA, CDR2 FQGNSA. The CDR3 DNA reads as TGTGCCAGCAGCTTCACAGGGGAGAGTCGGTATGGCTACACCTTC. The encoded protein is CASSFTGESRYGYTF.

The chain recombines TRBV5-1 with TRBJ1-1; 8 bases map to TRBD1. The germline V gene has CDR1 SGHRS and CDR2 YFSETQ. The CDR3 is made up of 14 amino acids. The J segment lost 2 bases and the V segment lost 4 bases, leaving 4 bases of the junction unmatched. In DNA form, the CDR3 reads TGCGCCAGCAGCAGGGACAGGACAAACACTGAAGCTTTCTTT. Residues: CASSRDRTNTEAFF. Based on the CDR3 plus reference TRBV5-1 and TRBJ1-1, the full variable domain is KAGVTQTPRYLIKTRGQQVTLSCSPISGHRSVSWYQQTPGQGLQFLFEYFSETQRNKGNFPGRFSGRQFSNSRSEMNVSTLELGDSALYLCASSRDRTNTEAFFGQGTRLTVV.

The rearrangement joins TRBV5-1 to TRBJ1-3; 7 bases map to TRBD1. The CDR3 sequence is 14 residues long. CDR1 and CDR2 from the germline V gene are SGHRS and YFSETQ. Trimming removed 3 bases from V and 2 bases from J; junction bases left unmatched: 2. CDR3 residues: CASSSGQTGNTIYF. CDR3 DNA sequence: TGCGCCAGCAGCTCGGGACAGACTGGAAACACCATATATTTT.

This chain joins TRBV9 and TRBJ2-7; TRBD2 matches 10 bases. This CDR3 comprises 15 residues. V trimming: 0 bases; J trimming: 7 bases; junction bases outside the gene matches: 7. CDR1 and CDR2 (germline): SGDLS, YYNGEE. This CDR3 is CASSVGVAGGGEQYF. The DNA of the CDR3 is TGTGCCAGCAGCGTAGGAGTAGCGGGAGGCGGGGAGCAGTACTTC.